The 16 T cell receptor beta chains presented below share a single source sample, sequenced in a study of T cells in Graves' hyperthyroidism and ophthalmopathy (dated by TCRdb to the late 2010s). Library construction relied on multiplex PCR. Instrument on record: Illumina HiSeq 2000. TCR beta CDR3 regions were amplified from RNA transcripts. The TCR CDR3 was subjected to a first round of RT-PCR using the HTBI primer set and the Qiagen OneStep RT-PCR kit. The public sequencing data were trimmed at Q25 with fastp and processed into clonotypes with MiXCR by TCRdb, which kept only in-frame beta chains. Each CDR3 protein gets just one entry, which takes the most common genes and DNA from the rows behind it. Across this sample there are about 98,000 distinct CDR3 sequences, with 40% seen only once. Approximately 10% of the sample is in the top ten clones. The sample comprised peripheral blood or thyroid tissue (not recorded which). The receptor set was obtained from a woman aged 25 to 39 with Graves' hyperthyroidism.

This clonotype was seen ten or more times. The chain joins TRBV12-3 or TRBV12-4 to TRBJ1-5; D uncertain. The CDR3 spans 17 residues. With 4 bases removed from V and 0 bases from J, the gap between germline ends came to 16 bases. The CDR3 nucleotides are TGTGCCAGCAGTTACTCAATGTCCCCTTATAGCAATCAGCCCCAGCATTTT. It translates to CASSYSMSPYSNQPQHF.

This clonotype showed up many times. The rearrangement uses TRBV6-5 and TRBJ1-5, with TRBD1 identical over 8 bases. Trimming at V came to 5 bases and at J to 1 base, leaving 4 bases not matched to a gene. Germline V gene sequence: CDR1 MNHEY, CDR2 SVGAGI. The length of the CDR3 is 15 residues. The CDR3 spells CASSQDRVSNQPQHF. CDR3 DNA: TGTGCCAGCAGTCAGGACAGGGTGAGCAATCAGCCCCAGCATTTT.

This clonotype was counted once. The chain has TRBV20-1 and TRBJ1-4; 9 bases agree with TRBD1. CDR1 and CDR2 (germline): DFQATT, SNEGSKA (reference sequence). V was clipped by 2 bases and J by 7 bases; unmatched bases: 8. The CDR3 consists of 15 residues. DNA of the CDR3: TGCAGTGCTAGAAGGTCGGGACAGGGTTTTGAAAAACTGTTTTTT. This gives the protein CSARRSGQGFEKLFF.

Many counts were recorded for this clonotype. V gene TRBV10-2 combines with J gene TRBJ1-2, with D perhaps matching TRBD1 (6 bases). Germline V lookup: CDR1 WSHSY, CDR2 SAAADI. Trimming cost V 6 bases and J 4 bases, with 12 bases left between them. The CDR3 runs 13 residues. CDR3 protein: CASREGHLYGYTF. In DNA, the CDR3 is TGCGCCAGCAGGGAGGGACACCTCTATGGCTACACCTTC.

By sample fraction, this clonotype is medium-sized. The CDR3: CASSFRTGITYEQYF. CDR3 DNA sequence: TGTGCCAGCAGCTTCCGGACAGGGATAACCTACGAGCAGTACTTC. The chain recombines TRBV7-8 with TRBJ2-7; 8 positions agree with TRBD1. This CDR3 spans 15 amino acids. Looked up from germline, CDR1 is SGHVS and CDR2 is FQNEAQ. Germline trimming cut 3 bases from V and 2 bases from J; bases unmatched to any gene: 6.

The CDR3 nucleotides are TGTGCCAGCAGCCCACGGACTAGCGGGACCTACGAGCAGTACTTC. Encoded protein: CASSPRTSGTYEQYF. The chain is built from TRBV7-2 and TRBJ2-7; 12 nucleotides line up with TRBD2. The ends lost 5 bases at V and 2 bases at J; junction bases unmatched: 4. Germline lookup yields CDR1 SGHTA and CDR2 FQGNSA. This CDR3 comprises 15 residues.

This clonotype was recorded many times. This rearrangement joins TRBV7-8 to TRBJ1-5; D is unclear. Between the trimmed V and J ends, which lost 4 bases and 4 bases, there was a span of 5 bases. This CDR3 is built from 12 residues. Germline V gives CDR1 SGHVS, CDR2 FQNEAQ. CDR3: CASSSVNQPQHF. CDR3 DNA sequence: TGTGCCAGCAGCTCGGTAAATCAGCCCCAGCATTTT.

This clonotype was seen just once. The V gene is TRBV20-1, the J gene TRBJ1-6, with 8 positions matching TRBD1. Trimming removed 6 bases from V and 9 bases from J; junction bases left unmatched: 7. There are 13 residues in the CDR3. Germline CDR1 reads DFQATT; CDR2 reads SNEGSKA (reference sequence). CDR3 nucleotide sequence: TGCAGTGCGCCCGGGACAGGATTTTCACCCCTCCACTTT. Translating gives CSAPGTGFSPLHF.

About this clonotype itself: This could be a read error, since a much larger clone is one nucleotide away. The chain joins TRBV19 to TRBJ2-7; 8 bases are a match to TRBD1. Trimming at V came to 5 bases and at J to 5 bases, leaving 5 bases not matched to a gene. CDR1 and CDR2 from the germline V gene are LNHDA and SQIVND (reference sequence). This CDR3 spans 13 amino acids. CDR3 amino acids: CASSPTGAHEQYF. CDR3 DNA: TGTGCCAGTAGTCCGACAGGGGCTCACGAGCAGTACTTC.

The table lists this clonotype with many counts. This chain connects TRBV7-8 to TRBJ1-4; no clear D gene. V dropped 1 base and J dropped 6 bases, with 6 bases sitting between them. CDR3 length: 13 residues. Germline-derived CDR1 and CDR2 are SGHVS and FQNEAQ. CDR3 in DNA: TGTGCCAGCAGCTTAGGGACTGATGAAAAACTGTTTTTT. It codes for CASSLGTDEKLFF.

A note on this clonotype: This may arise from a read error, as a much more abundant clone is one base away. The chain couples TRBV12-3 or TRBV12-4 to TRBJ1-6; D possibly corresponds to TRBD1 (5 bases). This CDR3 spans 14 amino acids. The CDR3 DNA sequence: TGTGCCAGCAGTTCACCGGGGGATAATCCACCCCTCCACTTT. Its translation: CASSSPGDNPPLHF.

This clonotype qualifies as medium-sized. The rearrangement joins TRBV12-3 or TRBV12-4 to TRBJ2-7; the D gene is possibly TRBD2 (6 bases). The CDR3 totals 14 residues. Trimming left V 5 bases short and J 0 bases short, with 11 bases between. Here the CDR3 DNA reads TGTGCCAGCAGTCCGGGGACTGTCTCCTACGAGCAGTACTTC. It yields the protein CASSPGTVSYEQYF.

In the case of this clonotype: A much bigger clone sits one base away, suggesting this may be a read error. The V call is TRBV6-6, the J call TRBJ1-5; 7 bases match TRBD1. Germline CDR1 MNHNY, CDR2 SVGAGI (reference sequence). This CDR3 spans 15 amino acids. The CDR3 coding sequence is TGTGCCGGCAGTTTCAGGGGGACGGGCAATCAGCCCCAGCATTTT. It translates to CAGSFRGTGNQPQHF.

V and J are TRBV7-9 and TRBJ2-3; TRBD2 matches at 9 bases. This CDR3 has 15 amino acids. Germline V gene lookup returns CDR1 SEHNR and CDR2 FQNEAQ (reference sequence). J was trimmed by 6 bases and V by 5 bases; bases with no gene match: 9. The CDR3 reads CASSPYSSGTDTQYF. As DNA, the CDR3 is TGTGCCAGCAGCCCGTACTCTAGCGGGACGGATACGCAGTATTTT.

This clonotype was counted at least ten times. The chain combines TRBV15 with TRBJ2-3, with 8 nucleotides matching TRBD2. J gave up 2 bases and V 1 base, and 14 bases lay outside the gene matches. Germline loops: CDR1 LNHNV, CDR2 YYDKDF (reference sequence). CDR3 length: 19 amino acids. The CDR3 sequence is CATSRAWGSGTDITDTQYF. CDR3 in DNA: TGTGCCACCAGCAGAGCGTGGGGTAGCGGGACCGATATCACAGATACGCAGTATTTT. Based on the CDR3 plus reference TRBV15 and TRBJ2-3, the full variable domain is DAMVIQNPRYQVTQFGKPVTLSCSQTLNHNVMYWYQQKSSQAPKLLFHYYDKDFNNEADTPDNFQSRRPNTSFCFLDIRSPGLGDTAMYLCATSRAWGSGTDITDTQYFGPGTRLTVL.

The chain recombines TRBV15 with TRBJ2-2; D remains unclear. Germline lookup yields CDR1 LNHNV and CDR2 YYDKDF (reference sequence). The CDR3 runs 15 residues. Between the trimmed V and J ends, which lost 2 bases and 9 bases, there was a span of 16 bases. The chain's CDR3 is CATSRRGTSYWELFF. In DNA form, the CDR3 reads TGTGCCACCAGCAGAAGAGGCACCTCTTATTGGGAGCTGTTTTTT.